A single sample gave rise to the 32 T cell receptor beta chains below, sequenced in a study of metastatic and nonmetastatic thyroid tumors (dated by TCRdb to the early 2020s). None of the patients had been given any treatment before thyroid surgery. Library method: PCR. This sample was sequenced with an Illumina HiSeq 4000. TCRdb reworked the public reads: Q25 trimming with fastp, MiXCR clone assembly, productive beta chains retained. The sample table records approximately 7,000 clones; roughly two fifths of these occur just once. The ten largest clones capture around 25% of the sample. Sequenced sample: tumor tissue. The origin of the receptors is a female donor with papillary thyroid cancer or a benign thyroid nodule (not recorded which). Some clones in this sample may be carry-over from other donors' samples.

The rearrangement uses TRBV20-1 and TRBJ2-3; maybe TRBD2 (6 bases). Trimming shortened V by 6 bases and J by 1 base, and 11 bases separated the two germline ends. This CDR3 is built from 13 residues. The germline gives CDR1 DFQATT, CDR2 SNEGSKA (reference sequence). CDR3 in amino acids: CSARTIGTDTQYF. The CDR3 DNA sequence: TGCAGTGCCCGGACTATTGGCACAGATACGCAGTATTTT.

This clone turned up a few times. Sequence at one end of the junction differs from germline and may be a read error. The CDR3 DNA reads as TGTGCCATCAGTGGGGTAGAATCCGGGGAGCTGTTTTTT. Translated, it gives CAISGVESGELFF. V usage is TRBV12-3 or TRBV12-4 and J usage is TRBJ2-2; D uncertain. CDR3 length: 13 residues.

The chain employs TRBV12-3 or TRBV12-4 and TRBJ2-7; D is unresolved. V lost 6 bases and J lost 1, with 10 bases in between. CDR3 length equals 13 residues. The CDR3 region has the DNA TGTGCCAGCAGCTTGGGGTGGTCCTACGAGCAGTACTTC. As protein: CASSLGWSYEQYF.

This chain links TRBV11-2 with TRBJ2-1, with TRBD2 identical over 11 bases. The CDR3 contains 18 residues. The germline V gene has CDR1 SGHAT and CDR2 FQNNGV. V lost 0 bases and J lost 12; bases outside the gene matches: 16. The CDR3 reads CASSLEATGTSGPKGQFF. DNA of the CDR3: TGTGCCAGCAGCTTAGAGGCGACCGGGACTAGCGGCCCAAAAGGGCAGTTCTTC.

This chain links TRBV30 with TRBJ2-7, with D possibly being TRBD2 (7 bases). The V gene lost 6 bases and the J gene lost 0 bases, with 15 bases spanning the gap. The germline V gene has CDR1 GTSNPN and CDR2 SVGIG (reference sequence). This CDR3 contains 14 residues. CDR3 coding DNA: TGTGCCTGCAACCGGGGGGCAGACTCCTACGAGCAGTACTTC. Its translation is CACNRGADSYEQYF.

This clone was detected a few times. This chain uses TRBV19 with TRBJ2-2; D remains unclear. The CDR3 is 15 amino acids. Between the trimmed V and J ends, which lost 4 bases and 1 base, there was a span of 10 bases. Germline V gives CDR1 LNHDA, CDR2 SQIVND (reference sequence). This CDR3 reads CASSNIEWNTGELFF. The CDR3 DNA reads TGTGCCAGTAGTAATATTGAGTGGAACACCGGGGAGCTGTTTTTT.

The CDR3 DNA follows: TGTGCCAGCAGTTCCCACTGGGACACCAGCACCGGGGAGCTGTTTTTT. Encoded protein: CASSSHWDTSTGELFF. The chain employs TRBV28 and TRBJ2-2, with a possible D match to TRBD1 (6 bases). The CDR3 runs to 16 residues. Between the trimmed V and J ends, which lost 4 bases and 4 bases, there was a span of 16 bases. From germline, CDR1 is MDHEN and CDR2 SYDVKM.

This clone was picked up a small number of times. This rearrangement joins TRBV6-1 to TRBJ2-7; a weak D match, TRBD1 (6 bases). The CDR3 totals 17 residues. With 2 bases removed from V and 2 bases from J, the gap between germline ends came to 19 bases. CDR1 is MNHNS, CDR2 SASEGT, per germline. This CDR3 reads CASSEIPRQDGPYEQYF. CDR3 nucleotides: TGTGCCAGCAGTGAAATCCCCCGACAGGACGGACCCTACGAGCAGTACTTC.

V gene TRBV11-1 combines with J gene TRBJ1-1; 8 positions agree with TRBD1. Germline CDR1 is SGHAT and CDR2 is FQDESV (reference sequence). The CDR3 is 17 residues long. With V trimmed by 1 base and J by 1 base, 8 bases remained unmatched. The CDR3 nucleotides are TGTGCCAGCAGCTTAGTGCAGGGGGCGAGGGGGAACACTGAAGCTTTCTTT. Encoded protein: CASSLVQGARGNTEAFF.

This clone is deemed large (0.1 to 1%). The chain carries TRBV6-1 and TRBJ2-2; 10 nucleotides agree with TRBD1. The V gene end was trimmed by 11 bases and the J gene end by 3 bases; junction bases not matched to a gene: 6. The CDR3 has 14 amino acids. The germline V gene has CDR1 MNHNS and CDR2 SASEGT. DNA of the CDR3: TGTGCCGTAGGACAGGGGGTCGACACCGGGGAGCTGTTTTTT. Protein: CAVGQGVDTGELFF.

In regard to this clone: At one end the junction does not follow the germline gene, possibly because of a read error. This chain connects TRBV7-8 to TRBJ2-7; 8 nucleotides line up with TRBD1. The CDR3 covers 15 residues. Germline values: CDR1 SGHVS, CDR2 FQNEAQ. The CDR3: CARSFSGTGRDAQYF. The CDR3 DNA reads TGTGCCAGAAGCTTCTCCGGGACAGGTCGCGACGCGCAGTACTTC.

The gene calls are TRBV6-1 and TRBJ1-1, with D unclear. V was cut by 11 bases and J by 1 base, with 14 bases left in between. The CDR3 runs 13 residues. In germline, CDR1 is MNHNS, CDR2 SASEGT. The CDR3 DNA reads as TGTGCCGGAACCTCCACAGAGAACACTGAAGCTTTCTTT. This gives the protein CAGTSTENTEAFF.

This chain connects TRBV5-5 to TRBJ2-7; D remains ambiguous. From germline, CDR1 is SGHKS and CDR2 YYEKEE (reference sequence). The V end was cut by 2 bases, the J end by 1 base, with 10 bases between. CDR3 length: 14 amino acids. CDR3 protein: CASSFSRDSYEQYF. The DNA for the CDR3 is TGTGCCAGCAGCTTTTCCCGAGATTCCTACGAGCAGTACTTC.

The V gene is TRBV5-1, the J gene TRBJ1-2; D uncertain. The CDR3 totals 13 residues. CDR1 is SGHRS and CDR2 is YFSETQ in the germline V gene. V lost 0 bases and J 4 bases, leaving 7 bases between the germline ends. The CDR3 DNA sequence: TGCGCCAGCAGCTTGGAGTCAGGCTATGGCTACACCTTC. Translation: CASSLESGYGYTF. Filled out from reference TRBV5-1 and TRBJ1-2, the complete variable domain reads KAGVTQTPRYLIKTRGQQVTLSCSPISGHRSVSWYQQTPGQGLQFLFEYFSETQRNKGNFPGRFSGRQFSNSRSEMNVSTLELGDSALYLCASSLESGYGYTFGSGTRLTVV.

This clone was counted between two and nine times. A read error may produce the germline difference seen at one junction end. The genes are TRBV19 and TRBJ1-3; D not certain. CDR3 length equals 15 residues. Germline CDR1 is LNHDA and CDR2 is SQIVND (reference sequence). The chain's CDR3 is CASSIGQSSGNTICF. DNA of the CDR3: TGTGCCAGTAGTATCGGGCAGTCCTCTGGAAACACCATATGTTTT.

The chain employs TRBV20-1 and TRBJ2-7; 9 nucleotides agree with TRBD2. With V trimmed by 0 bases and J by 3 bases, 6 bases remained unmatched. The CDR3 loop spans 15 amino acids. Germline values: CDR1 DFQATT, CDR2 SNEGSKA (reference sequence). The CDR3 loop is CSARDPASGNYEQYF. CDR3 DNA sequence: TGCAGTGCTAGAGATCCGGCTAGCGGGAACTACGAGCAGTACTTC.

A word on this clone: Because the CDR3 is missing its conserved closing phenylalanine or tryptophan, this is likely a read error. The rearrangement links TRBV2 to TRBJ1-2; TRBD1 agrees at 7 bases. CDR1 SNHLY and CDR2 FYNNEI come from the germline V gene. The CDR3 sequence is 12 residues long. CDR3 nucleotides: TGTTCCAAGACAGGGCTTAACTATGGCTACACCTTA. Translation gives CSKTGLNYGYTL.

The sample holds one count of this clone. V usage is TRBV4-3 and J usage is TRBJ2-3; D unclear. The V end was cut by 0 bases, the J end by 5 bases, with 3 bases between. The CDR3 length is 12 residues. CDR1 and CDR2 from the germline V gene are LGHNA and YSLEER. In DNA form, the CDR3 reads TGCGCCAGCAGCCAAGAGGGAGATACGCAGTATTTT. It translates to CASSQEGDTQYF.

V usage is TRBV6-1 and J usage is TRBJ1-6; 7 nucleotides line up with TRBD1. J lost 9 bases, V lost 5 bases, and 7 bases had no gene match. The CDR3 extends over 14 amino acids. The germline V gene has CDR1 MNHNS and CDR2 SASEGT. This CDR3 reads CASSKQGRFSPLHF. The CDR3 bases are TGTGCCAGCAGTAAACAGGGGAGGTTTTCACCCCTCCACTTT.

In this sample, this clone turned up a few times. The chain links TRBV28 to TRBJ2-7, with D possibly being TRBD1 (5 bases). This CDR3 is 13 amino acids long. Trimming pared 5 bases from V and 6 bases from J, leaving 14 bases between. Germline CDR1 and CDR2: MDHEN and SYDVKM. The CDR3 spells CASSTHLQGEQYF. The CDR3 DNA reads TGTGCCAGCAGTACACACCTCCAGGGCGAGCAGTACTTC.

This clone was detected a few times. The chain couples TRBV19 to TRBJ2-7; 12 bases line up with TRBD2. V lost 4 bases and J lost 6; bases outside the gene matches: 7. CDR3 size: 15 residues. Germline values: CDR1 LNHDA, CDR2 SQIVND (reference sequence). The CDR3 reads CASSTLAGGPGEQYF. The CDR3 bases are TGTGCCAGTAGTACCCTAGCGGGAGGGCCAGGCGAGCAGTACTTC. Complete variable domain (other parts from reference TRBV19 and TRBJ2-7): DGGITQSPKYLFRKEGQNVTLSCEQNLNHDAMYWYRQDPGQGLRLIYYSQIVNDFQKGDIAEGYSVSREKKESFPLTVTSAQKNPTAFYLCASSTLAGGPGEQYFGPGTRLTVT.

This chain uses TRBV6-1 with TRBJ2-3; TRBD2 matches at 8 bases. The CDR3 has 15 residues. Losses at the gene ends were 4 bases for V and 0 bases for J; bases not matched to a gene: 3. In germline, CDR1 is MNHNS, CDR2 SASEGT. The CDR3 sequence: CASSGTSWSTDTQYF. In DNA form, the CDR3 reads TGTGCCAGCAGTGGGACTAGCTGGAGCACAGATACGCAGTATTTT.

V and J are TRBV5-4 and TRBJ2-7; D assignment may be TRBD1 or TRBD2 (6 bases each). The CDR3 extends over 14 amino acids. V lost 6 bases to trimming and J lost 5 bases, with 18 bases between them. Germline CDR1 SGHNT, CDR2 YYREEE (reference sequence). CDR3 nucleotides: TGTGCCAGCATCCAAGGGGGGAGAGTCCACGAGCAGTACTTC. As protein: CASIQGGRVHEQYF.

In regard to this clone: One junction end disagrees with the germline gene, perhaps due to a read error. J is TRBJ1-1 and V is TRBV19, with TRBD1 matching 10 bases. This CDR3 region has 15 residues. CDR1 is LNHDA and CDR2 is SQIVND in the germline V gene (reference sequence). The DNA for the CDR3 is TGTGCCAGTAGGGGACCGGGACAGGGGTCCCCTGAATCTTTCTTT. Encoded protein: CASRGPGQGSPESFF.

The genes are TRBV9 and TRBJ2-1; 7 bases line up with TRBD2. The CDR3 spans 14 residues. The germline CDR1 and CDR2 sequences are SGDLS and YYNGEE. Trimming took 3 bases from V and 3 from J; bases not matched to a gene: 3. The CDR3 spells CASSGAGIYNEQFF. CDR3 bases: TGTGCCAGCAGCGGAGCGGGAATCTACAATGAGCAGTTCTTC.

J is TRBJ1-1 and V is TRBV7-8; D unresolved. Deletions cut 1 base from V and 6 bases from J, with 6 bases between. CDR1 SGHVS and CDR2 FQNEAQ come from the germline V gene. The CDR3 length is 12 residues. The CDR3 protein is CASSLGVAEAFF. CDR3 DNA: TGTGCCAGCAGCTTAGGGGTTGCTGAAGCTTTCTTT.

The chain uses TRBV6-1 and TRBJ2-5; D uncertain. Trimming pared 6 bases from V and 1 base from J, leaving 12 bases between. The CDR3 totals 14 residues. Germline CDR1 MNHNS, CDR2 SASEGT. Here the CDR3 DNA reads TGTGCCAGCAGGGTCGACACTCTCCAAGAGACCCAGTACTTC. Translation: CASRVDTLQETQYF.

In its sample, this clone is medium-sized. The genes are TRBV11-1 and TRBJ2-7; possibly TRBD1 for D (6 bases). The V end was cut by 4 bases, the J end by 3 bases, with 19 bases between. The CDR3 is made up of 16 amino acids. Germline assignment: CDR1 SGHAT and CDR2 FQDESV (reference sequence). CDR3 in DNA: TGTGCCAGCAGCTCTACAGAGACAGGTAGCTTCTACGAGCAGTACTTC. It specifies CASSSTETGSFYEQYF.

CDR3 sequence: CASRKHPGQGAGELFF. For the CDR3, the DNA is TGTGCCAGCAGGAAACATCCGGGACAGGGCGCCGGGGAGCTGTTTTTT. The chain joins TRBV28 to TRBJ2-2; 9 bases align to TRBD1. V was pared by 6 bases and J by 6 bases, with 11 bases of the junction left unmatched. Germline V CDR1 and CDR2: MDHEN, SYDVKM. This CDR3 spans 16 amino acids.

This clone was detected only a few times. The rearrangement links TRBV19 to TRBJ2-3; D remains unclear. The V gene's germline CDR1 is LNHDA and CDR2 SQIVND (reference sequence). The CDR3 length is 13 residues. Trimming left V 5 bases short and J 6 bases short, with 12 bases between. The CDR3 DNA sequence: TGTGCCAGTAGTCCCACAGTCTGGGATACGCAGTATTTT. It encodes CASSPTVWDTQYF.

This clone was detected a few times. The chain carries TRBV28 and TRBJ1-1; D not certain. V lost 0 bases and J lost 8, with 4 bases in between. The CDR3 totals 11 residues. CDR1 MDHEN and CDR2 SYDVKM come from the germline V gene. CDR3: CASSLWGEAFF. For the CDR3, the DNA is TGTGCCAGCAGTTTATGGGGGGAAGCTTTCTTT.

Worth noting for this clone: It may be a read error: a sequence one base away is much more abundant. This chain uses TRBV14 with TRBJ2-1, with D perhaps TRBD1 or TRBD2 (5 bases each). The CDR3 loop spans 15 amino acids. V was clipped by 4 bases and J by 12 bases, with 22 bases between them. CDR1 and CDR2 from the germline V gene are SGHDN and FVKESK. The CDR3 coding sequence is TGTGCCAGCAGCCCCTTAACTATCGGGCTGAGGGGGCAGTTCTTC. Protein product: CASSPLTIGLRGQFF.